This paragraph covers one TCR beta chain sequence. This record comes from a study of T-cell reconstitution after alpha-beta-depleted transplantation in children. Library preparation (for TCRbeta) was performed with unique molecular identifiers. A single record per CDR3 protein comes from TCRdb applying MiXCR to the PCR reads. The sample shows approximately 640,000 distinct CDR3 sequences, 15% to 20% of them seen only once. The CDR3 is 17 residues long. Germline assignment: CDR1 MNHNS and CDR2 SASEGT. The V and J ends lost 1 base and 8 bases respectively, with 18 bases between them. The source of this sequence is a human donor who donated a stem cell graft to a child with acute myeloid leukemia. J is TRBJ1-6 and V is TRBV6-1; D is unresolved. Sequenced here: PBMCs from the stem cell graft donor, sampled from the stem cell graft. CDR3 in amino acids: CASSEDLGRDLYSPLHF. In DNA form, the CDR3 reads TGTGCCAGCAGTGAAGATTTAGGACGAGACCTATATTCACCCCTCCACTTT.